The 25 T cell receptor beta chains given below trace back to one sample, sequenced in a study of molecular identifiers for immune sequencing clone quantification. TCRdb processed the PCR reads anew with MiXCR; each CDR3 protein has one entry. The data contain about 630,000 distinct CDR3 sequences, roughly 23% of them singletons. The source material was naive CD8+ T cells from blood, with Jurkat cell RNA spiked in. Subset reported: FACS-sorted CD8+CD4-CCR7+CD45RA+ naive T cells. Source of these receptors: a human donor in good health. Some libraries in this study had Jurkat cell RNA spiked in.

This clonotype occurred a few times. V gene TRBV28 combines with J gene TRBJ1-4; 7 nucleotides match TRBD1. The ends lost 5 bases at V and 5 bases at J; junction bases unmatched: 11. The CDR3 is 16 amino acids. Germline values: CDR1 MDHEN, CDR2 SYDVKM. The CDR3 sequence: CASSLNTGARNEKLFF. CDR3 coding DNA: TGTGCCAGCAGTCTTAACACAGGGGCTAGGAATGAAAAACTGTTTTTT. The full variable domain, with the rest looked up from reference TRBV28 and TRBJ1-4, is DVKVTQSSRYLVKRTGEKVFLECVQDMDHENMFWYRQDPGLGLRLIYFSYDVKMKEKGDIPEGYSVSREKKERFSLILESASTNQTSMYLCASSLNTGARNEKLFFGSGTQLSVL.

V and J are TRBV5-6 and TRBJ2-5; 8 bases align to TRBD1. V shed 4 bases, J shed 4 bases, and the junction held 12 bases outside the gene matches. Germline V gene sequence: CDR1 SGHDT, CDR2 YYEEEE. This CDR3 is 16 amino acids long. CDR3 sequence: CASSPGQGFIGETQYF. The CDR3 region has the DNA TGTGCCAGCAGCCCCGGACAGGGATTCATAGGAGAGACCCAGTACTTC.

The table lists this clonotype with a few counts. The chain joins TRBV2 to TRBJ2-7; D is undetermined. The CDR3 spans 15 residues. V shed 3 bases and J shed 3 bases, with 15 bases lying between them. CDR1 and CDR2 from the germline V gene are SNHLY and FYNNEI. CDR3 region: CASSEIRMSSYEQYF. The CDR3, as DNA: TGTGCCAGCAGTGAGATCAGAATGTCAAGCTACGAGCAGTACTTC.

This clonotype was seen many times. V and J are TRBV30 and TRBJ1-1; possibly TRBD1 for D (5 bases). Germline CDR1 reads GTSNPN; CDR2 reads SVGIG (reference sequence). Trimming took 2 bases from V and 5 from J, leaving 12 bases between them. The CDR3 extends over 13 amino acids. The CDR3 nucleotides read TGTGCCTGGAGTCTAATCGGGGGAACTGAAGCTTTCTTT. Translated, it gives CAWSLIGGTEAFF.

The rearrangement uses TRBV12-3 or TRBV12-4 and TRBJ2-7; unclear D gene. CDR3 length: 14 amino acids. Trimming cost V 8 bases and J 1 base, with 15 bases left between them. The CDR3, as DNA: TGTGCCAGCGGCCATGGGGATGGGTCCTACGAGCAGTACTTC. Its protein product is CASGHGDGSYEQYF.

This clonotype has more than one count but fewer than ten. CDR3: CASSKRDRGRLTEAFF. CDR3 bases: TGTGCCAGCAGTAAGAGGGATAGGGGGCGGCTCACTGAAGCTTTCTTT. This chain joins TRBV5-6 and TRBJ1-1; 7 bases map to TRBD1. Trimming at V came to 5 bases and at J to 4 bases, leaving 14 bases not matched to a gene. Germline V gives CDR1 SGHDT, CDR2 YYEEEE. The CDR3 runs to 16 residues.

This clonotype was detected only a few times. The DNA for the CDR3 is TGTGCCAGCAGTTTGACAGGGTTTGATGAGCAGTTCTTC. Translated, it gives CASSLTGFDEQFF. The V and J genes are TRBV12-3 or TRBV12-4 and TRBJ2-1, with 7 bases lining up with TRBD1. CDR3 length: 13 residues. The V segment lost 3 bases and the J segment 8 bases; nucleotides outside the gene matches: 4.

In its sample, this clonotype was seen many times. V usage is TRBV5-5 and J usage is TRBJ2-7; a possible D gene is TRBD2 (5 bases). The CDR3 loop spans 15 amino acids. Germline CDR1 is SGHKS and CDR2 is YYEKEE (reference sequence). V was shortened by 0 bases and J by 0 bases, with 10 bases between the two germline ends. The CDR3 DNA follows: TGTGCCAGCAGCTTGGGTGCCGGGAACTCCTACGAGCAGTACTTC. Translating gives CASSLGAGNSYEQYF.

This clonotype was detected many times. The chain has TRBV12-3 or TRBV12-4 and TRBJ1-5; 7 nucleotides match TRBD1. This CDR3 has 15 amino acids. The trim removed 4 bases at V and 4 bases at J, leaving 7 bases unmatched. Written as DNA, the CDR3 is TGTGCCAGCAGTTCCTCCCCGACAGGGAATCAGCCCCAGCATTTT. Protein product: CASSSSPTGNQPQHF.

This clonotype was counted between two and nine times. The junction and the germline gene differ at one end; a read error may be behind it. The J gene is TRBJ2-3, the V gene TRBV7-7; tentative D call: TRBD2 (5 bases). Germline assignment: CDR1 SSHAT and CDR2 FNYEAQ (reference sequence). This CDR3 comprises 16 residues. The CDR3 coding sequence is TGTGCTAGCAGCCAACTGATCATGGGAGGCACAGATACGCAGTATTTT. Encoded protein: CASSQLIMGGTDTQYF.

This clonotype was counted between two and nine times. V is TRBV15 and J is TRBJ2-5; 8 bases agree with TRBD2. The CDR3 is made up of 15 amino acids. Germline-derived CDR1 and CDR2 are LNHNV and YYDKDF (reference sequence). V lost 5 bases to trimming and J lost 1 base; unmatched junction nucleotides: 6. The CDR3: CATSWDSGTQETQYF. The CDR3 DNA reads as TGTGCCACCAGCTGGGATAGCGGGACCCAAGAGACCCAGTACTTC. Supplemented by reference TRBV15 and TRBJ2-5, the full variable domain reads DAMVIQNPRYQVTQFGKPVTLSCSQTLNHNVMYWYQQKSSQAPKLLFHYYDKDFNNEADTPDNFQSRRPNTSFCFLDIRSPGLGDTAMYLCATSWDSGTQETQYFGPGTRLLVL.

This clonotype was found once. This may come from a read error, since a much larger clone is one base off. J is TRBJ1-1 and V is TRBV5-6, with D maybe TRBD1 (5 bases). Germline V CDR1 and CDR2: SGHDT, YYEEEE. The CDR3 is 13 residues long. DNA for the CDR3: TGTGCCAGCCGCTTAGGCGGGGCAGGAGAAGCTTTCTTT. Translation: CASRLGGAGEAFF.

The chain joins TRBV10-3 to TRBJ1-1; possibly TRBD1 for D (6 bases). There are 15 residues in the CDR3. Between the trimmed V and J ends, which lost 0 bases and 5 bases, there was a span of 13 bases. Germline V gene data show CDR1 as ENHRY and CDR2 as SYGVKD. CDR3 sequence (DNA): TGTGCCATCAGTGAGTCGGGGGGGCCGGGAACTGAAGCTTTCTTT. This codes for CAISESGGPGTEAFF.

Ten or more counts support this clonotype. The chain carries TRBV10-3 and TRBJ2-5; TRBD1 aligns across 7 bases. With 6 bases clipped from V and 9 bases from J, the junction kept 13 bases outside the gene matches. Germline CDR1 ENHRY, CDR2 SYGVKD. The CDR3 is made up of 14 amino acids. The CDR3 loop reads CAISSPDTGVPQYF. CDR3 in DNA: TGTGCCATCAGCTCCCCGGACACAGGGGTTCCCCAGTACTTC.

This clonotype was picked up a small number of times. The rearrangement links TRBV7-8 to TRBJ2-1; no reliable D call. Deletions cut 3 bases from V and 9 bases from J, with 12 bases between. Germline CDR1 SGHVS, CDR2 FQNEAQ. The CDR3 sequence is 13 residues long. In nucleotides, the CDR3 is TGTGCCAGCAGCTTCGGGCTCAGCACTGAGCAGTTCTTC. Amino acid sequence: CASSFGLSTEQFF.

This clonotype occurred a few times. The chain joins TRBV3-1 to TRBJ2-5, with D unclear. V was clipped by 2 bases and J by 2 bases, with 6 bases between them. In germline, CDR1 is LGHDT, CDR2 YNNKEL (reference sequence). The CDR3 spans 13 residues. The CDR3 here is CASSQSPQETQYF. The CDR3 DNA sequence: TGTGCCAGCAGCCAATCGCCACAAGAGACCCAGTACTTC.

This clonotype was counted many times. The V gene is TRBV28, the J gene TRBJ2-7; 9 bases are shared with TRBD1. The trim removed 6 bases at V and 0 bases at J, leaving 6 bases unmatched. CDR3 length equals 15 residues. Germline CDR1 reads MDHEN; CDR2 reads SYDVKM. The CDR3 nucleotides are TGTGCCAGCAGCGACCGGGACAGGGCCTCCTACGAGCAGTACTTC. Its protein product is CASSDRDRASYEQYF.

Worth noting for this clonotype: One end of the junction varies from germline; a read error may be responsible. The chain carries TRBV4-1 and TRBJ2-1, with 11 bases aligning to TRBD2. The V gene's germline CDR1 is MGHRA and CDR2 YSYEKL. The length of the CDR3 is 15 residues. In DNA, the CDR3 is TGCGCCGGCAGCTTAGCGGGAGGGCCGTACAATGAGCAGTTCTTC. Encoded protein: CAGSLAGGPYNEQFF.

This clonotype appeared a few times. V and J are TRBV5-1 and TRBJ2-7; TRBD1 matches at 8 bases. Germline values: CDR1 SGHRS, CDR2 YFSETQ. The CDR3 loop spans 16 amino acids. V trimming: 7 bases; J trimming: 0 bases; junction bases outside the gene matches: 12. The CDR3 nucleotides are TGCGCCAGCGGAAGTTCCACAGGGGGAAACTCCTACGAGCAGTACTTC. Residues: CASGSSTGGNSYEQYF.

The sample holds many counts of this clonotype. The chain has TRBV28 and TRBJ2-7; D is unclear. CDR3 length: 11 residues. Trimming shortened V by 8 bases and J by 2 bases, and 7 bases separated the two germline ends. Germline lookup yields CDR1 MDHEN and CDR2 SYDVKM. The CDR3 sequence is CASLGPYEQYF. The CDR3 region has the DNA TGTGCCAGCCTTGGTCCCTACGAGCAGTACTTC.

This clonotype was seen repeatedly, ten times or more. The J gene is TRBJ2-7, the V gene TRBV2, with D hard to call. Germline CDR1 SNHLY, CDR2 FYNNEI. The CDR3 runs to 15 residues. V was cut by 6 bases and J by 2 bases, with 17 bases left in between. The CDR3 here is CASRTSPASPYEQYF. DNA for the CDR3: TGTGCCAGCAGAACGTCGCCCGCCTCGCCCTACGAGCAGTACTTC.

This clonotype has at least ten counts. The chain carries TRBV5-4 and TRBJ2-7; TRBD1 matches at 7 bases. J was trimmed by 4 bases and V by 7 bases; bases with no gene match: 5. CDR3 size: 12 residues. Germline V gene sequence: CDR1 SGHNT, CDR2 YYREEE (reference sequence). The CDR3 spells CASGDSPYEQYF. The CDR3 nucleotides read TGTGCCAGCGGGGACAGCCCATACGAGCAGTACTTC.

This chain uses TRBV4-1 with TRBJ2-3; TRBD2 aligns across 12 bases. Germline trimming cut 4 bases from V and 3 bases from J; bases unmatched to any gene: 14. This CDR3 contains 19 residues. Germline V CDR1 and CDR2: MGHRA, YSYEKL. The CDR3 bases are TGCGCCAGCAGCCCCGCGACTAGCGGGAGTCTTTTGGGGACAGATACGCAGTATTTT. This encodes CASSPATSGSLLGTDTQYF.

The table lists this clonotype with a few counts. V is TRBV4-1 and J is TRBJ2-2; D remains unclear. Germline CDR1 MGHRA, CDR2 YSYEKL. This CDR3 has 16 residues. Trimming pared 1 base from V and 5 bases from J, leaving 14 bases between. The CDR3 DNA is TGCGCCAGCAGCCAAGGGCCGGAGATGGTAACCGGGGAGCTGTTTTTT. Translated: CASSQGPEMVTGELFF.

J is TRBJ2-2 and V is TRBV5-6; no clear D. CDR3 length equals 15 residues. The V end lost 1 base, the J end lost 4 bases, and 11 bases lay between the germline ends. Germline assignment: CDR1 SGHDT and CDR2 YYEEEE. The DNA for the CDR3 is TGTGCCAGCAGCTTGATAAACGGCCGCACCGGGGAGCTGTTTTTT. Residues: CASSLINGRTGELFF.